These T cell receptor beta chains were read from a single sample in a study of human T cells and chemical hapten exposure. From the 5' RACE reads, TCRdb called clonotypes with MiXCR, one entry per CDR3 protein. In the table there are roughly 81,000 distinct CDR3 sequences, about 8.4% of which are singletons. The receptor set was obtained from a male donor in good health. CDR3s include the opening cysteine and the closing phenylalanine or tryptophan. The D gene is left open where the match is weak. Only some rows state a clone size, as once, few, many or a class for expanded clones.

v_gene: TRBV6-5
abundance: many
d_gene: NA
j_gene: TRBJ1-2
CDR3aa: CASSYSVQGSRGYTF
CDR3nt: TGTGCCAGCAGTTACTCCGTCCAGGGGAGCCGTGGCTACACCTTC

v_gene: TRBV6-1
abundance: few
d_gene: NA
j_gene: TRBJ1-5
CDR3aa: CASSETGNQPQHF
CDR3nt: TGTGCCAGCAGTGAAACGGGAAATCAGCCCCAGCATTTT

v_gene: TRBV5-6
abundance: NA
d_gene: NA
j_gene: TRBJ2-3
CDR3aa: CASSLALDTQYF
CDR3nt: TGTGCCAGCAGCTTAGCATTAGATACGCAGTATTTT

v_gene: TRBV7-8
abundance: NA
d_gene: NA
j_gene: TRBJ1-5
CDR3aa: CASSLRGAGRNQPQHF
CDR3nt: TGTGCCAGCAGCCTAAGAGGCGCGGGAAGGAATCAGCCCCAGCATTTT

v_gene: TRBV4-1
abundance: many
d_gene: NA
j_gene: TRBJ2-7
CDR3aa: CASSHWTESPYEQYF
CDR3nt: TGCGCCAGCAGCCACTGGACGGAGTCACCCTACGAGCAGTACTTC

v_gene: TRBV2
abundance: many
d_gene: NA
j_gene: TRBJ1-1
CDR3aa: CASRYDRNTEAFF
CDR3nt: TGTGCCAGCAGATACGACAGGAACACTGAAGCTTTCTTT

v_gene: TRBV11-2
abundance: NA
d_gene: TRBD1
j_gene: TRBJ1-1
CDR3aa: CASSLRYRGRENTEAFF
CDR3nt: TGTGCCAGCAGCTTACGTTACAGGGGGCGTGAGAACACTGAAGCTTTCTTT

v_gene: TRBV19
abundance: few
d_gene: TRBD2
j_gene: TRBJ2-1
CDR3aa: CASGTSGVYNEQFF
CDR3nt: TGTGCCAGTGGGACTAGCGGGGTGTACAATGAGCAGTTCTTC

v_gene: TRBV25-1
abundance: NA
d_gene: TRBD1
j_gene: TRBJ1-3
CDR3aa: CASSEYDRGPGNTIYF
CDR3nt: TGTGCCAGCAGTGAATATGACAGGGGGCCTGGAAACACCATATATTTT

v_gene: TRBV4-3
abundance: NA
d_gene: NA
j_gene: TRBJ1-1
CDR3aa: CASSQDNAGNTEAFF
CDR3nt: TGCGCCAGCAGCCAAGATAACGCGGGAAACACTGAAGCTTTCTTT

v_gene: TRBV24-1
abundance: few
d_gene: NA
j_gene: TRBJ2-3
CDR3aa: CATSPGRAADTQYF
CDR3nt: TGTGCCACCAGTCCGGGACGTGCTGCAGATACGCAGTATTTT

v_gene: TRBV28
abundance: many
d_gene: NA
j_gene: TRBJ2-7
CDR3aa: CASSLGFGTSAYEQYF
CDR3nt: TGTGCCAGCAGCTTGGGGTTTGGGACATCGGCCTACGAGCAGTACTTC

v_gene: TRBV4-1
abundance: NA
d_gene: NA
j_gene: TRBJ1-1
CDR3aa: CASSQVGVNTEAFF
CDR3nt: TGCGCCAGCAGCCAAGTGGGCGTGAACACTGAAGCTTTCTTT

v_gene: TRBV4-1
abundance: few
d_gene: TRBD2
j_gene: TRBJ2-3
CDR3aa: CASSQDGWLADPDTQYF
CDR3nt: TGCGCCAGCAGCCAAGATGGGTGGCTAGCGGACCCAGATACGCAGTATTTT

v_gene: TRBV20-1
abundance: many
d_gene: TRBD1
j_gene: TRBJ1-2
CDR3aa: CSARDLRQGKYGYTF
CDR3nt: TGCAGTGCTAGAGATCTCCGACAGGGCAAATATGGCTACACCTTC

v_gene: TRBV6-5
abundance: NA
d_gene: NA
j_gene: TRBJ2-7
CDR3aa: CASSLTASPYEQYF
CDR3nt: TGTGCCAGCAGTTTGACAGCCTCCCCCTACGAGCAGTACTTC

v_gene: TRBV5-1
abundance: few
d_gene: TRBD1
j_gene: TRBJ2-1
CDR3aa: CASSSGTGKNEQFF
CDR3nt: TGCGCCAGCAGCTCCGGGACAGGGAAAAATGAGCAGTTCTTC

v_gene: TRBV12-2
abundance: many
d_gene: NA
j_gene: TRBJ1-2
CDR3aa: CASRSLGEGVNYGYTF
CDR3nt: TGTGCAAGTCGCTCCTTAGGCGAGGGAGTTAACTATGGCTACACCTTC

v_gene: TRBV7-3
abundance: many
d_gene: NA
j_gene: TRBJ2-5
CDR3aa: CASSLGGPQETQYF
CDR3nt: TGTGCCAGCAGCTTAGGGGGGCCGCAAGAGACCCAGTACTTC

v_gene: TRBV6-2/TRBV6-3
abundance: large
d_gene: NA
j_gene: TRBJ2-6
CDR3aa: CASTTGSSGANVLTF
CDR3nt: TGTGCCAGCACCACCGGGAGCTCTGGGGCCAACGTCCTGACTTTC

v_gene: TRBV20-1
abundance: few
d_gene: TRBD2
j_gene: TRBJ2-1
CDR3aa: CSARDLVAGARGEQFF
CDR3nt: TGCAGTGCTAGAGATCTGGTAGCGGGGGCCCGGGGGGAGCAGTTCTTC

v_gene: TRBV6-5
abundance: many
d_gene: NA
j_gene: TRBJ2-7
CDR3aa: CASSPGPGYFYEQYF
CDR3nt: TGTGCCAGCAGCCCGGGACCTGGGTACTTCTACGAGCAGTACTTC

v_gene: TRBV6-5
abundance: NA
d_gene: NA
j_gene: TRBJ1-6
CDR3aa: CASSNLAGKANSPLHF
CDR3nt: TGTGCCAGCAGCAACCTGGCTGGAAAGGCGAATTCACCCCTCCACTTT

v_gene: TRBV27
abundance: few
d_gene: TRBD1
j_gene: TRBJ1-1
CDR3aa: CASKKGQMNTEAFF
CDR3nt: TGTGCCAGCAAGAAGGGACAGATGAACACTGAAGCTTTCTTT

v_gene: TRBV6-2/TRBV6-3
abundance: few
d_gene: NA
j_gene: TRBJ1-2
CDR3aa: CASSYGASYGYTF
CDR3nt: TGTGCCAGCAGTTACGGGGCCAGCTATGGCTACACCTTC

v_gene: TRBV11-1
abundance: few
d_gene: TRBD2
j_gene: TRBJ2-3
CDR3aa: CASSLGVTSEADTQYF
CDR3nt: TGTGCCAGCAGCTTGGGGGTTACTAGCGAGGCAGATACGCAGTATTTT

v_gene: TRBV12-5
abundance: NA
d_gene: NA
j_gene: TRBJ1-2
CDR3aa: CASGLDRAPTF
CDR3nt: TGTGCTAGTGGTTTGGACAGGGCGCCCACCTTC

v_gene: TRBV2
abundance: NA
d_gene: NA
j_gene: TRBJ2-5
CDR3aa: CASSERRGRVETQYF
CDR3nt: TGTGCCAGCAGTGAACGTCGCGGGCGAGTAGAGACCCAGTACTTC

v_gene: TRBV20-1
abundance: NA
d_gene: TRBD1
j_gene: TRBJ1-6
CDR3aa: CSARDKGQGANSPLHF
CDR3nt: TGCAGTGCTAGAGATAAGGGACAGGGGGCGAATTCACCCCTCCACTTT

v_gene: TRBV12-3/TRBV12-4
abundance: NA
d_gene: TRBD1
j_gene: TRBJ1-6
CDR3aa: CASSLRTGRYNSPLHF
CDR3nt: TGTGCCAGCAGTTTAAGGACAGGACGATATAATTCACCCCTCCACTTT

v_gene: TRBV29-1
abundance: few
d_gene: NA
j_gene: TRBJ1-1
CDR3aa: CSVRGGRMNTEAFF
CDR3nt: TGCAGCGTTAGGGGGGGTCGCATGAACACTGAAGCTTTCTTT

v_gene: TRBV10-3
abundance: many
d_gene: TRBD2
j_gene: TRBJ2-5
CDR3aa: CAISESRSSGETQYF
CDR3nt: TGTGCCATCAGTGAGTCTCGCTCTAGCGGAGAGACCCAGTACTTC

v_gene: TRBV2
abundance: NA
d_gene: NA
j_gene: TRBJ2-7
CDR3aa: CASSLAQGPYEQYF
CDR3nt: TGTGCCAGCAGCCTTGCTCAAGGGCCCTACGAGCAGTACTTC